This T cell receptor beta chain was identified in a study of CXCR3-negative and CXCR3-positive naive CD8 T cells. General study results and limits: Naive cells, whether CXCR3-negative or CXCR3-positive, had similar TRBV-TRBJ usage, while memory cells differed. CXCR3-negative naive cells had less hydrophobic TRB CDR3s than did CXCR3-positive naive cells. Diversity proved comparably high across both naive subsets and much lower in memory CD8+ cells.

The CDR3 is made up of 16 amino acids. Germline V gene sequence: CDR1 MDHEN, CDR2 SYDVKM. The TRB libraries of cDNA were built by UMI-labeled 5' RACE. From its re-call of the 5' RACE reads, TCRdb lists each CDR3 protein once, without DNA. This sample's clone table lists some 130,000 distinct CDR3 sequences. Comments on this clonotype: Its antigen is still unknown.

The chain employs TRBV28 and TRBJ2-1; the TCRdb call, TRBD2, lacks DNA for checking. The TCR originated in a human donor in good health. Some clones in this sample may be carry-over from other donors' samples. The material sequenced was naive CXCR3- CD8+ T cells from blood. Subset here: CD45RO-CCR7+CD27+CD95- naive CD8+ T cells lacking CXCR3 (TNR3-). CDR3 loop: CASRNILGSSYNEQFF.